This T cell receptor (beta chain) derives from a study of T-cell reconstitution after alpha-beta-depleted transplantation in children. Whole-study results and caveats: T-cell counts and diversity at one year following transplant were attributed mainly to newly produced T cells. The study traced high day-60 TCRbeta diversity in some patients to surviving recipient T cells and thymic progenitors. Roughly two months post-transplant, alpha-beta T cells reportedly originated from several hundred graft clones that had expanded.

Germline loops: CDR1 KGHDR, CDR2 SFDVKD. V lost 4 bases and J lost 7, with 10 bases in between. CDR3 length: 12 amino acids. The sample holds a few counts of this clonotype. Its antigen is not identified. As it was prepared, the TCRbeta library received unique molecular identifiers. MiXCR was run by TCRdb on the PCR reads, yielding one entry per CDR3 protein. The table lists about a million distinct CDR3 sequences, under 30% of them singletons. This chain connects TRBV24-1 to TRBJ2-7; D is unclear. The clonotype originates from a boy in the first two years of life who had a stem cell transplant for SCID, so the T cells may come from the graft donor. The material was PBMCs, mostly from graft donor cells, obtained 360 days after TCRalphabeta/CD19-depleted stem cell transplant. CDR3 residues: CATSDRTGEQYF. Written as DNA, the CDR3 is TGTGCCACCAGTGACCGTACGGGTGAGCAGTACTTC.